Shown below are 8 T cell receptor beta chains from a single sample sequenced in a study of T cell responses to AZD1222 COVID-19 vaccine. Measured with immunoSEQ multiplex PCR; TCRdb has only the in-frame clones, and not every one. The sample includes about 150,000 clones, about nine tenths seen only once; the top ten take approximately 2%. The source was peripheral blood, collected 28 days after the second AZD1222 dose. The receptor set was obtained from an adult who received the AZD1222 COVID-19 vaccine.

The rearrangement uses TRBV6-1 and TRBJ1-3, with TRBD1 matching over 7 bases. Unmatched junction bases numbered 4, after V lost 2 bases and J lost 0 bases. This CDR3 spans 16 amino acids. CDR1 is MNHNS and CDR2 is SASEGT in the germline V gene. DNA of the CDR3: TGTGCCAGCAGTGAAAGGGGGCCCGCCTCTGGAAACACCATATATTTT. Amino acid sequence: CASSERGPASGNTIYF.

The rearrangement uses TRBV11-2 and TRBJ2-2; 12 bases align to TRBD1. Germline lookup yields CDR1 SGHAT and CDR2 FQNNGV. The V and J ends lost 0 bases and 4 bases, in that order; junction bases with no gene match: 12. The CDR3 is 20 amino acids. The CDR3 coding sequence is TGTGCCAGCAGCTTAGACCCGCGGGGGACAGGGGGCTTGACCACCGGGGAGCTGTTTTTT. This sequence encodes CASSLDPRGTGGLTTGELFF.

The V gene is TRBV2, the J gene TRBJ1-3; D unresolved. Germline V gives CDR1 SNHLY, CDR2 FYNNEI. The CDR3 is 16 residues long. The V and J ends lost 3 bases and 0 bases respectively, with 12 bases between them. CDR3 protein: CASSDRARSSGNTIYF. For the CDR3, the DNA is TGTGCCAGCAGTGACCGGGCCCGGAGCTCTGGAAACACCATATATTTT.

The J gene is TRBJ1-4, the V gene TRBV5-1, with D unclear. The length of the CDR3 is 15 residues. V was clipped by 0 bases and J by 2 bases, with 8 bases between them. Germline V gene lookup returns CDR1 SGHRS and CDR2 YFSETQ. The CDR3 nucleotides are TGCGCCAGCAGCTTGGCCGGTGGGACTAATGAAAAACTGTTTTTT. This encodes CASSLAGGTNEKLFF.

V is TRBV5-1 and J is TRBJ1-2; 8 nucleotides agree with TRBD1. Per germline, CDR1 SGHRS and CDR2 YFSETQ. This CDR3 spans 15 amino acids. The trim removed 3 bases at V and 4 bases at J, leaving 8 bases unmatched. CDR3 residues: CASSSTWTGTYGYTF. CDR3 nucleotides: TGCGCCAGCAGCTCGACCTGGACAGGGACCTATGGCTACACCTTC.

V is TRBV19 and J is TRBJ1-1, with D perhaps matching TRBD1 (6 bases). From germline, CDR1 is LNHDA and CDR2 SQIVND (reference sequence). The CDR3 contains 15 residues. V was trimmed by 6 bases and J by 4 bases, leaving 18 bases between them. CDR3 nucleotides: TGTGCCAGTAGGGAACAGGGCAGTAAAGGCACTGAAGCTTTCTTT. This gives the protein CASREQGSKGTEAFF.

The chain uses TRBV10-3 and TRBJ1-1; D possibly corresponds to TRBD1 (6 bases). Germline-derived CDR1 and CDR2 are ENHRY and SYGVKD. This CDR3 comprises 14 residues. The V end was cut by 7 bases, the J end by 0 bases, with 12 bases between. CDR3 sequence reads: CAITQQGVNTEAFF. The CDR3, as DNA: TGTGCCATCACCCAACAGGGAGTGAACACTGAAGCTTTCTTT.

The chain employs TRBV7-3 and TRBJ1-2; TRBD1 agrees at 7 bases. V lost 5 bases and J lost 8; bases outside the gene matches: 17. From germline, CDR1 is SGHTA and CDR2 FQGTGA. The CDR3 totals 16 residues. CDR3 DNA sequence: TGTGCCAGCAGCCCGGAATATGGGGATGACAGGGTGGGCTACACCTTC. Amino acid sequence: CASSPEYGDDRVGYTF.